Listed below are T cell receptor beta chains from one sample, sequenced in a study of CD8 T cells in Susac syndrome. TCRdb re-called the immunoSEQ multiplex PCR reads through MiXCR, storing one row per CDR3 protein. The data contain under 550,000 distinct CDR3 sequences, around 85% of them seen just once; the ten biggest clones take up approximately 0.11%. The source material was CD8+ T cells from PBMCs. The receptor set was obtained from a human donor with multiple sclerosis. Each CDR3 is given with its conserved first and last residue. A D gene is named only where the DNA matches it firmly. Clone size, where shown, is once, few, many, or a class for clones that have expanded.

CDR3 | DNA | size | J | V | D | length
CASSFNSFYEQYF | TGTGCCAGCAGTTTTAACAGTTTCTACGAGCAGTACTTC | . | TRBJ2-7 | TRBV27 | . | 13
CASSLADDYTF | TGTGCCAGCAGCTTAGCTGATGACTACACCTTC | . | TRBJ1-2 | TRBV7-9 | . | 11
CASSSLGGDQPQHF | TGTGCCAGCAGTTCCCTCGGGGGGGATCAGCCCCAGCATTTT | . | TRBJ1-5 | TRBV27 | . | 14
CSARDSKRGSHANTGELFF | TGCAGTGCTAGAGATTCGAAGCGGGGGTCCCACGCGAACACCGGGGAGCTGTTTTTT | . | TRBJ2-2 | TRBV20-1 | TRBD2 | 19
CSVEDLPPETQYF | TGCAGCGTTGAAGATCTTCCGCCCGAGACCCAGTACTTC | once | TRBJ2-5 | TRBV29-1 | . | 13
CASSVGGAGEQFF | TGTGCCAGCAGTGTCGGGGGGGCCGGTGAGCAGTTCTTC | . | TRBJ2-1 | TRBV6-4 | TRBD2 | 13
CAITGTGRYEQYF | TGTGCCATAACAGGGACAGGGAGGTACGAGCAGTACTTC | . | TRBJ2-7 | TRBV2 | TRBD1 | 13
CASSAGTSVNEQYF | TGTGCCAGCAGCGCCGGGACTAGCGTGAACGAGCAGTACTTC | few | TRBJ2-7 | TRBV5-4 | TRBD2 | 14
CASSPGTEYQETQYF | TGTGCCAGCAGCCCCGGGACAGAATATCAAGAGACCCAGTACTTC | . | TRBJ2-5 | TRBV28 | TRBD1 | 15
CASSPLGQGTEAFF | TGTGCCAGCAGTCCACTGGGACAGGGGACTGAAGCTTTCTTT | . | TRBJ1-1 | TRBV27 | TRBD1 | 14
CASSLSSGGLYTGELFF | TGTGCCAGCAGTTTATCGTCAGGGGGCCTTTACACCGGGGAGCTGTTTTTT | once | TRBJ2-2 | TRBV27 | TRBD1 | 17
CASSEHGESYNEQFF | TGTGCCAGCAGTGAACACGGGGAGTCCTACAATGAGCAGTTCTTC | . | TRBJ2-1 | TRBV6-1 | . | 15
CASSYPPAVEDFGGYTF | TGTGCCAGCAGTTACCCTCCCGCTGTCGAGGATTTCGGCGGCTACACCTTC | . | TRBJ1-2 | TRBV6-2/TRBV6-3 | . | 17
CSARGTSGLNSYEQYF | TGCAGTGCTAGGGGCACTAGCGGGCTCAACTCCTACGAGCAGTACTTC | . | TRBJ2-7 | TRBV20-1 | TRBD2 | 16
CATSSSGSRTEAFF | TGTGCCACCAGCAGTTCAGGGTCGAGGACTGAAGCTTTCTTT | . | TRBJ1-1 | TRBV15 | . | 14
CASSIDQDRMGYEQYF | TGTGCCAGTAGTATAGATCAGGACAGAATGGGATACGAGCAGTACTTC | . | TRBJ2-7 | TRBV19 | . | 16
CASSPDAVQGVEQFF | TGTGCCAGCAGCCCGGACGCGGTCCAGGGCGTCGAGCAGTTCTTC | . | TRBJ2-1 | TRBV4-2 | . | 15
CASSDFGRGEMAGNEKLFF | TGTGCCAGCAGTGATTTTGGCAGGGGAGAAATGGCCGGTAATGAAAAACTGTTTTTT | . | TRBJ1-4 | TRBV6-1 | . | 19
CASSPESPYEQYF | TGCGCCAGCAGCCCAGAGTCTCCCTACGAGCAGTACTTC | . | TRBJ2-7 | TRBV4-1 | . | 13